The entry that follows covers one TCR beta chain sequence. This entry comes from a study of blood T cell repertoires in COVID-19. The CDR3 has 15 residues. The ends were cut back, 3 bases at V and 3 bases at J, with 11 bases in the middle. Germline V gene lookup returns CDR1 MNHEY and CDR2 SMNVEV (reference sequence). In the original processing: Reference gene primer amplification in the assay estimated nucleated cell counts. Some clones are missing from TCRdb's copy, which holds only in-frame ones; the method was immunoSEQ multiplex PCR. V and J calls and clone size are as listed in that table; D and trimming were resolved from the DNA. The sample holds approximately 45,000 clones; 90% are singletons and the top ten take 5% to 6.5%.

What was sequenced was peripheral blood. This receptor was taken from a man between 65 and 79 years old with acute or convalescent COVID-19. This chain connects TRBV27 to TRBJ2-2; D is possibly TRBD1 (6 bases). Here the CDR3 reads CASSFRDTYTGELFF. The CDR3 coding sequence is TGTGCCAGCAGTTTCCGGGACACTTACACCGGGGAGCTGTTTTTT.